This T cell receptor beta chain was captured in a study of T cell responses to AZD1222 COVID-19 vaccine. This CDR3 comprises 19 residues. With 0 bases clipped from V and 5 bases from J, the junction kept 12 bases outside the gene matches. CDR1 and CDR2 from the germline V gene are MNHEY and SMNVEV (reference sequence). Repertoires were generated with immunoSEQ multiplex PCR, while TCRdb's copy carries only in-frame clones and drops some. Of 70,000 to 95,000 clones listed, about 92% are singletons. V usage is TRBV27 and J usage is TRBJ1-6, with 8 bases lining up with TRBD1. Sequenced here: peripheral blood, sampled on day 0 of AZD1222 vaccination. This receptor was obtained from an adult in good health. This CDR3 is CASSLSYGRGTGNNSPLHF. Here the CDR3 DNA reads TGTGCCAGCAGTTTATCGTATGGGCGGGGGACAGGAAATAATTCACCCCTCCACTTT.